One and the same sample provided the 30 T cell receptor beta chains below, sequenced in a study of control samples from healthy donors and cancer patients. Sequencing used immunoSEQ multiplex PCR; TCRdb keeps in-frame clones, though not all of them. The sample lists fewer than 90,000 clones, 70% to 90% occurring once. Sequencing was done on a sample of blood. The receptor source for this set is a woman aged 50 to 60 in good health.

The V and J genes are TRBV9 and TRBJ1-3; possibly TRBD1 for D (5 bases). Trimming stripped 3 bases from V and 3 bases from J, with 10 bases between. CDR1 is SGDLS and CDR2 is YYNGEE in the germline V gene. The CDR3 consists of 14 residues. In DNA, the CDR3 is TGTGCCAGCAGCGGCAGACAGCTTGGAAACACCATATATTTT. Protein product: CASSGRQLGNTIYF.

V gene TRBV30 combines with J gene TRBJ2-3; D is perhaps TRBD2 (6 bases). CDR1 GTSNPN and CDR2 SVGIG come from the germline V gene (reference sequence). V shed 5 bases and J shed 1 base, with 13 bases lying between them. CDR3 length: 14 residues. This CDR3 is CAWSLGGGTDTQYF. For the CDR3, the DNA is TGTGCCTGGTCCCTCGGCGGGGGCACAGATACGCAGTATTTT.

This chain joins TRBV19 and TRBJ2-7; weak D call: TRBD1 (5 bases). Trimming removed 5 bases at V and 2 bases at J, with 10 bases between. Per the germline V gene, CDR1 is LNHDA and CDR2 is SQIVND (reference sequence). The CDR3 covers 13 residues. This CDR3 is CASSPLDTYEQYF. The CDR3 bases are TGTGCCAGTAGTCCGTTGGACACCTACGAGCAGTACTTC.

The genes are TRBV5-4 and TRBJ1-6; the D gene is possibly TRBD1 (5 bases). The CDR3 runs 15 residues. Trimming removed 0 bases from V and 6 bases from J, with 10 bases in between. Germline V gene sequence: CDR1 SGHNT, CDR2 YYREEE (reference sequence). CDR3 sequence (DNA): TGTGCCAGCAGCTTGGGGGGACCCGGTAATTCACCCCTCCACTTT. It translates to CASSLGGPGNSPLHF.

The chain links TRBV3-1 (or the pseudogene TRBV3-2) to TRBJ2-5; D is undetermined. V was pared by 1 base and J by 5 bases, with 5 bases between. Germline CDR1 and CDR2: LGHDT and YNNKEL (reference sequence). This CDR3 has 12 amino acids. In nucleotides, the CDR3 is TGTGCCAGCAGCCAAGTCCGGGAGACCCAGTACTTC. Its protein product is CASSQVRETQYF.

This clone was seen a handful of times. The rearrangement uses TRBV5-1 and TRBJ2-1; D assignment may be TRBD1 or TRBD2 (5 bases each). Trimming shortened V by 3 bases and J by 5 bases, and 15 bases separated the two germline ends. Germline CDR1 SGHRS, CDR2 YFSETQ. There are 15 residues in the CDR3. The CDR3 DNA follows: TGCGCCAGCAGCTACCCTGGGGGTGGCAACAATGAGCAGTTCTTC. Translation: CASSYPGGGNNEQFF. Based on the CDR3 plus reference TRBV5-1 and TRBJ2-1, the full variable domain is KAGVTQTPRYLIKTRGQQVTLSCSPISGHRSVSWYQQTPGQGLQFLFEYFSETQRNKGNFPGRFSGRQFSNSRSEMNVSTLELGDSALYLCASSYPGGGNNEQFFGPGTRLTVL.

The chain has TRBV5-6 and TRBJ2-5; 9 bases align to TRBD2. Trimming took 6 bases from V and 1 from J; bases not matched to a gene: 4. CDR1 SGHDT and CDR2 YYEEEE come from the germline V gene. This CDR3 contains 14 residues. The CDR3 DNA reads TGTGCCAGCACGCTAGCGGGGCTCCAAGAGACCCAGTACTTC. Translating gives CASTLAGLQETQYF.

The V call is TRBV11-2, the J call TRBJ2-7; TRBD1 matches 7 bases. Germline lookup yields CDR1 SGHAT and CDR2 FQNNGV. The CDR3 extends over 14 amino acids. Trimming at V came to 4 bases and at J to 2 bases, leaving 5 bases not matched to a gene. CDR3 sequence reads: CASSYPGQAYEQYF. Here the CDR3 DNA reads TGTGCCAGCAGCTACCCCGGACAGGCCTACGAGCAGTACTTC.

The genes are TRBV9 and TRBJ1-1, with 8 positions matching TRBD1. After removal of 1 base from V and 6 bases from J, the junction contained 5 bases not matched to a gene. The CDR3 loop spans 14 amino acids. Germline V lookup: CDR1 SGDLS, CDR2 YYNGEE. Written as DNA, the CDR3 is TGTGCCAGCAGCGTACAGGGGGCAGGGGCTGAAGCTTTCTTT. This gives the protein CASSVQGAGAEAFF.

Turning to this clone: One end of the junction is discordant with germline, which a read error may explain. Other DNA sequences in the same sample also yield this CDR3. The chain uses TRBV24-1 and TRBJ2-7; 10 bases are a match to TRBD2. The CDR3 totals 13 residues. Germline CDR1 reads KGHDR; CDR2 reads SFDVKD. In DNA form, the CDR3 reads TGTGCCACCCAGAGCGGGGGGGACCACGAACAGTACTTC. Residues: CATQSGGDHEQYF.

V is TRBV29-1 and J is TRBJ1-4; TRBD1 matches 8 bases. From germline, CDR1 is SQVTM and CDR2 ANQGSEA. This CDR3 has 13 amino acids. The ends lost 8 bases at V and 0 bases at J; junction bases unmatched: 2. CDR3 bases: TGCAGCACACAGGGGGCAACTAATGAAAAACTGTTTTTT. Its protein is CSTQGATNEKLFF.

The chain joins TRBV10-3 to TRBJ2-3, with D perhaps TRBD1 (6 bases). The V end lost 6 bases, the J end lost 5 bases, and 21 bases lay between the germline ends. The germline gives CDR1 ENHRY, CDR2 SYGVKD. The CDR3 spans 16 residues. DNA for the CDR3: TGTGCCATCAGAAATGACCGCGAGGACAGCCGAGATACGCAGTATTTT. It yields the protein CAIRNDREDSRDTQYF.

The V call is TRBV6-6, the J call TRBJ2-2; D tentatively reads TRBD1 or TRBD2 (5 bases each). Germline CDR1 and CDR2: MNHNY and SVGAGI (reference sequence). The CDR3 consists of 15 residues. V lost 4 bases and J 5 bases, leaving 14 bases between the germline ends. CDR3 loop: CASSWDADRTGELFF. CDR3 bases: TGTGCCAGCAGTTGGGACGCCGACCGAACCGGGGAGCTGTTTTTT.

J is TRBJ2-1 and V is TRBV6-2 or TRBV6-3, with TRBD2 matching 10 bases. V shed 5 bases, J shed 8 bases, and the junction held 9 bases outside the gene matches. Germline V CDR1 and CDR2: MNHEY, SVGEGT. The CDR3 loop spans 15 amino acids. In DNA, the CDR3 is TGTGCCAGCAGTGTAGCGGGAGGTTATTATTATGAGCAGTTCTTC. Encoded protein: CASSVAGGYYYEQFF.

This clone turned up a few times. The DNA of the CDR3 is TGTGCCAGCTCCAGGCCCCAGCATTTT. Translating gives CASSRPQHF. The rearrangement links TRBV6-4 to TRBJ1-5; unclear D gene. The V gene's germline CDR1 is MRHNA and CDR2 SNTAGT. CDR3 length: 9 residues. Trimming pared 8 bases from V and 9 bases from J, leaving 5 bases between.

The sample holds one count of this clone. V gene TRBV5-6 combines with J gene TRBJ1-1, with TRBD1 matching 9 bases. Germline CDR1 reads SGHDT; CDR2 reads YYEEEE. Losses at the gene ends were 4 bases for V and 10 bases for J; bases not matched to a gene: 5. This CDR3 has 12 amino acids. The CDR3 DNA sequence: TGTGCCAGCAGCGACGACAGGGGGACAGCTTTCTTT. Translation gives CASSDDRGTAFF.

The V call is TRBV12-3 or TRBV12-4, the J call TRBJ2-1, with unresolved D. The CDR3 runs to 12 residues. V was cut by 6 bases and J by 7 bases, with 10 bases left in between. CDR3 sequence reads: CASSPWNNEQFF. CDR3 DNA: TGTGCCAGCAGCCCATGGAATAATGAGCAGTTCTTC.

V usage is TRBV7-8 and J usage is TRBJ2-5, with TRBD1 as a possible D gene (5 bases). The CDR3 consists of 13 residues. Germline V gives CDR1 SGHVS, CDR2 FQNEAQ. Trimming took off 5 bases at V and 2 bases at J, with 9 bases between the two ends. The CDR3 reads CASSPGQQETQYF. The CDR3 DNA reads as TGTGCCAGCAGCCCTGGACAACAAGAGACCCAGTACTTC.

The chain employs TRBV7-9 and TRBJ1-5; D is unresolved. CDR3 size: 13 residues. The V gene's germline CDR1 is SEHNR and CDR2 FQNEAQ (reference sequence). V lost 5 bases, J lost 5 bases, and 10 bases lay in between. CDR3: CASSVNGDQPQHF. CDR3 nucleotide sequence: TGTGCCAGCAGCGTAAACGGAGATCAGCCCCAGCATTTT.

The genes are TRBV9 and TRBJ1-5; D is possibly TRBD1 (6 bases). Trimming took 0 bases from V and 7 from J, leaving 11 bases between them. The CDR3 has 14 amino acids. Germline lookup yields CDR1 SGDLS and CDR2 YYNGEE. Written as DNA, the CDR3 is TGTGCCAGCAGCGTAGGGCACAGGGACCAGCCCCAGCATTTT. Its translation: CASSVGHRDQPQHF.

The chain has TRBV6-5 and TRBJ1-2; D is perhaps TRBD1 (5 bases). The germline V and J ends were trimmed by 8 bases and 8 bases, with 18 bases remaining between them. CDR3 length: 13 amino acids. CDR1 is MNHEY and CDR2 is SVGAGI in the germline V gene. The CDR3 sequence is CASRPWDVVGYTF. The CDR3 region has the DNA TGTGCCAGCCGCCCATGGGACGTTGTAGGCTACACCTTC.

V gene TRBV5-6 combines with J gene TRBJ2-5, with D possibly TRBD2 on 5 matching bases. Germline loops: CDR1 SGHDT, CDR2 YYEEEE. Trimming stripped 4 bases from V and 1 base from J, with 11 bases between. This CDR3 is 14 amino acids long. CDR3 coding DNA: TGTGCCAGCAGCCCGACTGGACTCCAAGAGACCCAGTACTTC. As protein: CASSPTGLQETQYF.

This sequence joins TRBV7-2 and TRBJ1-1, with D hard to call. This CDR3 region has 14 residues. Per the germline V gene, CDR1 is SGHTA and CDR2 is FQGNSA. V dropped 1 base and J dropped 0 bases, with 6 bases sitting between them. DNA for the CDR3: TGTGCCAGCAGCTTAGACAGCATGAACACTGAAGCTTTCTTT. Its protein product is CASSLDSMNTEAFF.

CDR3 in amino acids: CASSYRLAGRSWEGEQFF. The CDR3 DNA reads as TGTGCCAGCAGCTACAGACTAGCGGGGAGGTCCTGGGAGGGGGAGCAGTTCTTC. V usage is TRBV11-2 and J usage is TRBJ2-1; 11 nucleotides align to TRBD2. V was clipped by 4 bases and J by 10 bases; unmatched bases: 18. CDR3 length: 18 residues. The germline V gene encodes CDR1 SGHAT and CDR2 FQNNGV.

This rearrangement joins TRBV6-5 to TRBJ2-3, with 10 bases identical to TRBD1. The CDR3 runs to 15 residues. The germline CDR1 and CDR2 sequences are MNHEY and SVGAGI. The V and J ends lost 2 bases and 5 bases, in that order; junction bases with no gene match: 4. CDR3: CASSYEGTGEDTQYF. In nucleotides, the CDR3 is TGTGCCAGCAGTTACGAAGGGACAGGGGAAGATACGCAGTATTTT.

This clone was counted at least ten times. One junction end does not reproduce the germline sequence, and a read error may be involved. The chain uses TRBV3-1 (or the pseudogene TRBV3-2) and TRBJ2-7; D is unclear. The CDR3 totals 14 residues. Germline CDR1 reads LGHDT; CDR2 reads YNNKEL (reference sequence). The CDR3 nucleotides read TGTGCCAGCAGCAAAGACATGGTATCAGGAGAGCAGTACTTC. Translating gives CASSKDMVSGEQYF.

The genes are TRBV7-2 and TRBJ1-1; unclear D gene. Per the germline V gene, CDR1 is SGHTA and CDR2 is FQGNSA. The CDR3 loop spans 14 amino acids. Trimming took off 6 bases at V and 0 bases at J, with 11 bases between the two ends. The DNA of the CDR3 is TGTGCCAGCAGAAGGTCCTGGATGAACACTGAAGCTTTCTTT. This codes for CASRRSWMNTEAFF.

The chain couples TRBV5-1 to TRBJ2-7; the D gene is possibly TRBD2 (6 bases). Germline assignment: CDR1 SGHRS and CDR2 YFSETQ. The V gene lost 1 base and the J gene lost 2 bases, with 10 bases spanning the gap. There are 14 residues in the CDR3. CDR3 sequence reads: CASSLYGGAYEQYF. The CDR3 DNA is TGCGCCAGCAGCTTGTACGGGGGAGCCTACGAGCAGTACTTC.

This chain joins TRBV4-1 and TRBJ1-1; no clear D gene. Germline lookup yields CDR1 MGHRA and CDR2 YSYEKL. This CDR3 has 13 residues. V was pared by 4 bases and J by 11 bases, with 17 bases between. CDR3 loop: CASSPEGPNSAFF. The CDR3, as DNA: TGCGCCAGCAGCCCCGAAGGGCCAAATAGCGCTTTCTTT.

The V and J genes are TRBV2 and TRBJ1-6; tentatively, D is TRBD1 (5 bases). From germline, CDR1 is SNHLY and CDR2 FYNNEI. The V and J ends lost 6 bases and 16 bases respectively, with 25 bases between them. The CDR3 covers 15 residues. This chain's CDR3 is CASSQGRIPVNPLHF. The CDR3 region has the DNA TGTGCCAGCAGCCAGGGAAGAATACCCGTTAACCCGCTCCACTTT.